Below, one T cell receptor (beta chain) is given with its context. The antigen is unknown. The source of the sample is a study of CD8+ T cells in alopecia areata. Study-wide results and limits: For baseline CD8+ expansion, any link to response stays uncertain with one nonresponder. Tofacitinib significantly brought down scalp clonality and expanded CD8+ clones among top 100.

V was clipped by 4 bases and J by 10 bases, with 22 bases between them. This CDR3 has 15 residues. CDR1 is SGHRS, CDR2 YFSETQ, per germline. The treatment here: oral pan-JAK inhibitor, 5-10 mg twice daily. Extracted RNA was reverse transcribed into cDNA, the sequencing template. Using immunoSEQ multiplex PCR, the repertoire was profiled, and TCRdb retains in-frame clones only, with some absent. The table includes over 250,000 clones, about 60% detected once. This specimen consisted of CD4+ T cells sorted from blood, obtained at week 52, from a patient treated with tofacitinib. The gene calls are TRBV5-1 and TRBJ2-3; TRBD2 might be the D (6 bases). This TCR was recovered from a human donor with alopecia areata. The CDR3 loop is CASSGGTPRTLAQYF. For the CDR3, the DNA is TGCGCCAGCAGCGGCGGGACTCCCCGTACCCTGGCGCAGTATTTT.